What follows are 23 T cell receptor beta chains derived from one specimen sequenced in a study of control samples from healthy donors and cancer patients. Data came from immunoSEQ multiplex PCR; TCRdb stores just in-frame clones and leaves some out. This sample carries about 190,000 clones, with about 2.2% going to the ten biggest clones. Source material: blood. Source of these receptors: a woman in her twenties or thirties in good health.

This chain uses TRBV28 with TRBJ1-2, with 9 nucleotides matching TRBD1. Looked up from germline, CDR1 is MDHEN and CDR2 is SYDVKM. CDR3 length: 14 residues. Unmatched junction bases numbered 9, after V lost 7 bases and J lost 6 bases. CDR3 in DNA: TGTGCCAGCACCGAACAGGGGGCGAGTCATGGCTACACCTTC. Translation: CASTEQGASHGYTF.

The V call is TRBV14, the J call TRBJ1-2; tentatively, D is TRBD1 (5 bases). The ends were cut back, 5 bases at V and 7 bases at J, with 20 bases in the middle. Germline V gene lookup returns CDR1 SGHDN and CDR2 FVKESK. The CDR3 totals 15 residues. CDR3 bases: TGTGCCAGCAGCAAAACGGCCAGGGCGGGCGCTGGCTACACCTTC. This codes for CASSKTARAGAGYTF.

The rearrangement uses TRBV10-1 and TRBJ1-2, with 10 nucleotides matching TRBD1. CDR3 length: 15 residues. The ends lost 10 bases at V and 2 bases at J; junction bases unmatched: 10. Germline CDR1 WNHNN, CDR2 SYGVQD (reference sequence). The CDR3, as DNA: TGCGCCAAACCGGGACAGGGGCTTCCCAACTATGGCTACACCTTC. As protein: CAKPGQGLPNYGYTF.

The chain employs TRBV21-1 and TRBJ2-3; the table's D call, TRBD2, was not checked against the DNA. TRBV21-1 corresponds to a pseudogene. The CDR3 has 15 amino acids. CDR3 amino acids: CASSKWRGSTDTQYF. The CDR3 DNA reads as TGTGCCAGCAGCAAATGGCGGGGTAGCACAGATACGCAGTATTTT.

V and J are TRBV9 and TRBJ2-7, with D hard to call. This CDR3 has 14 residues. Germline loops: CDR1 SGDLS, CDR2 YYNGEE. The V gene lost 4 bases and the J gene lost 3 bases, with 14 bases spanning the gap. The chain's CDR3 is CASSSELGSYEQYF. The CDR3 region has the DNA TGTGCCAGCAGCTCCGAACTGGGCAGCTACGAGCAGTACTTC.

The chain has TRBV6-1 and TRBJ1-4, with 10 bases matching TRBD1. The CDR3 spans 19 residues. The V gene's germline CDR1 is MNHNS and CDR2 SASEGT. J lost 7 bases, V lost 0 bases, and 14 bases had no gene match. The CDR3 loop reads CASSEALIAGQGRGEKLFF. CDR3 sequence (DNA): TGTGCCAGCAGTGAAGCGCTTATTGCGGGACAGGGGCGAGGTGAAAAACTGTTTTTT.

CDR3 DNA: TGTGCCAGCAGTTTACTTACGAGGGGAAACACCATATATTTT. Translation gives CASSLLTRGNTIYF. The chain uses TRBV28 and TRBJ1-3; D not resolved. The CDR3 length is 14 residues. The V gene's germline CDR1 is MDHEN and CDR2 SYDVKM. The V end lost 2 bases, the J end lost 4 bases, and 9 bases lay between the germline ends.

CDR3 DNA: TGTGCCAGCTCACCACCTATAGCGGGGGGCCCCAATGAGCAGTTCTTC. This translates into CASSPPIAGGPNEQFF. The chain links TRBV18 to TRBJ2-1; 10 nucleotides match TRBD2. Germline CDR1 KGHSH, CDR2 LQKENI. The CDR3 consists of 16 residues. J lost 6 bases, V lost 0 bases, and 5 bases had no gene match.

V usage is TRBV27 and J usage is TRBJ1-1; no firm D call. Trimming took 3 bases from V and 1 from J, leaving 15 bases between them. This CDR3 has 16 amino acids. The germline V gene has CDR1 MNHEY and CDR2 SMNVEV (reference sequence). This chain's CDR3 is CASSLYQVTENTEAFF. The DNA for the CDR3 is TGTGCCAGCAGTTTGTACCAAGTAACAGAGAACACTGAAGCTTTCTTT.

J is TRBJ2-5 and V is TRBV5-8, with D perhaps matching TRBD2 (6 bases). Trimming removed 1 base from V and 4 bases from J, with 20 bases in between. Germline assignment: CDR1 SGHTS and CDR2 YDEGEE. The CDR3 runs 17 residues. CDR3 protein: CASSLHAGTQRRETQYF. The CDR3 nucleotides read TGTGCCAGCAGCTTGCATGCGGGGACCCAAAGAAGAGAGACCCAGTACTTC.

The chain combines TRBV24-1 with TRBJ2-7; D might be TRBD1 (5 bases). Trimming shortened V by 4 bases and J by 1 base, and 10 bases separated the two germline ends. CDR1 is KGHDR and CDR2 is SFDVKD in the germline V gene. This CDR3 spans 14 amino acids. The CDR3 bases are TGTGCCACCAGTGACGCATACAGGTCCTACGAGCAGTACTTC. It is translated as CATSDAYRSYEQYF.

The chain uses TRBV28 and TRBJ1-4; TRBD1 might be the D (6 bases). Trimming stripped 8 bases from V and 5 bases from J, with 12 bases between. The germline gives CDR1 MDHEN, CDR2 SYDVKM. CDR3 length: 13 residues. CDR3: CASLGTNNEKLFF. As DNA, the CDR3 is TGTGCCAGCCTGGGGACAAACAATGAAAAACTGTTTTTT.

The chain combines TRBV19 with TRBJ2-4; D is uncertain. Trimming stripped 5 bases from V and 3 bases from J, with 11 bases between. The CDR3 totals 14 residues. Germline CDR1 LNHDA, CDR2 SQIVND (reference sequence). This CDR3 reads CASSPRTVKNIQYF. DNA for the CDR3: TGTGCCAGTAGTCCTAGGACCGTCAAAAACATTCAGTACTTC.

The chain recombines TRBV7-9 with TRBJ2-7, with D uncertain. The CDR3 covers 13 residues. V was pared by 0 bases and J by 4 bases, with 7 bases between. CDR1 and CDR2 (germline): SEHNR, FQNEAQ (reference sequence). This chain's CDR3 is CASSLAEEYEQYF. CDR3 bases: TGTGCCAGCAGCTTAGCGGAAGAGTACGAGCAGTACTTC.

V gene TRBV11-2 combines with J gene TRBJ2-1; D is undetermined. The ends were cut back, 6 bases at V and 6 bases at J, with 18 bases in the middle. Per germline, CDR1 SGHAT and CDR2 FQNNGV. This CDR3 comprises 15 residues. CDR3 bases: TGTGCCAGCAGTATTCTCCAAGGACGTGGCAATGAGCAGTTCTTC. Protein product: CASSILQGRGNEQFF.

The chain carries TRBV28 and TRBJ1-6; 10 bases agree with TRBD1. The CDR3 has 18 residues. CDR1 is MDHEN and CDR2 is SYDVKM in the germline V gene. Trimming took 5 bases from V and 7 from J; bases not matched to a gene: 14. CDR3 in amino acids: CASSRYLLGQGGNSPLHF. CDR3 bases: TGTGCCAGCAGTCGATACCTACTTGGACAGGGGGGGAATTCACCCCTCCACTTT.

V usage is TRBV4-1 and J usage is TRBJ2-7; D remains ambiguous. Looked up from germline, CDR1 is MGHRA and CDR2 is YSYEKL. The CDR3 runs to 13 residues. Trimming cost V 0 bases and J 5 bases, with 8 bases left between them. This CDR3 reads CASSQEWANEQYF. The CDR3 DNA is TGCGCCAGCAGCCAAGAATGGGCGAACGAGCAGTACTTC.

V is TRBV2 and J is TRBJ1-2, with D possibly being TRBD1 (6 bases). The CDR3 runs to 14 residues. Germline V gives CDR1 SNHLY, CDR2 FYNNEI. The germline V and J ends were trimmed by 6 bases and 8 bases, with 19 bases remaining between them. The CDR3 spells CASRIAAGAGGYTF. In nucleotides, the CDR3 is TGTGCCAGCAGAATAGCGGCAGGGGCTGGCGGCTACACCTTC. Full variable domain (outside the CDR3, taken from reference TRBV2 and TRBJ1-2): EPEVTQTPSHQVTQMGQEVILRCVPISNHLYFYWYRQILGQKVEFLVSFYNNEISEKSEIFDDQFSVERPDGSNFTLKIRSTKLEDSAMYFCASRIAAGAGGYTFGSGTRLTVV.

This chain joins TRBV24-1 and TRBJ1-5, with D uncertain. The germline V gene encodes CDR1 KGHDR and CDR2 SFDVKD. This CDR3 comprises 15 residues. V was trimmed by 4 bases and J by 3 bases, leaving 12 bases between them. CDR3 amino acids: CATSDDTTPNQPQHF. The CDR3 DNA reads TGTGCCACCAGTGACGACACGACGCCCAATCAGCCCCAGCATTTT.

The CDR3 nucleotides are TGTGCCATCAGTGAAAGGGGGGGAAGCAATCAGCCCCAGCATTTT. The encoded protein is CAISERGGSNQPQHF. This chain connects TRBV10-3 to TRBJ1-5; a possible D gene is TRBD1 (6 bases). The V end lost 3 bases, the J end lost 1 base, and 10 bases lay between the germline ends. The germline gives CDR1 ENHRY, CDR2 SYGVKD. This CDR3 has 15 amino acids.

The V call is TRBV10-3, the J call TRBJ2-3, with 9 bases aligning to TRBD2. The CDR3 contains 15 residues. Germline-derived CDR1 and CDR2 are ENHRY and SYGVKD. Trimming cost V 4 bases and J 6 bases; bases outside gene matches: 8. Here the CDR3 DNA reads TGTGCCATCAGTGTAGCGGGGGCGAGGGGGGATACGCAGTATTTT. It codes for CAISVAGARGDTQYF.

The chain links TRBV27 to TRBJ2-3, with 15 bases identical to TRBD2. Per germline, CDR1 MNHEY and CDR2 SMNVEV (reference sequence). Trimming removed 6 bases from V and 4 bases from J; junction bases left unmatched: 8. The CDR3 length is 17 residues. The chain's CDR3 is CASSSPGTSGRSDTQYF. CDR3 coding DNA: TGTGCCAGCAGCTCCCCGGGGACTAGCGGGAGGTCAGATACGCAGTATTTT.

The rearrangement uses TRBV2 and TRBJ1-3; D may be TRBD1 (6 bases). Trimming shortened V by 5 bases and J by 0 bases, and 14 bases separated the two germline ends. CDR1 and CDR2 (germline): SNHLY, FYNNEI. The CDR3 is made up of 16 amino acids. CDR3 nucleotides: TGTGCCAGCAGTCTAAGGACAGCTTACTCTGGAAACACCATATATTTT. Translating it yields CASSLRTAYSGNTIYF.